This is a list of T cell receptor beta chains from one sample in a study of radiotherapy plus CTLA-4 blockade in lung cancer. The assay was immunoSEQ multiplex PCR, and TCRdb's table has in-frame clones only and misses some. The sample yields 75,000 to 80,000 clones, around nine tenths seen once. Here the sequenced sample was peripheral blood, taken from a patient treated with radiotherapy plus ipilimumab. The receptors originated from a human donor with non-small cell lung cancer who had stable disease on radiotherapy plus ipilimumab. Each CDR3 is given with its conserved first and last residue. The order of the fields is D gene, clone size, J gene, V gene, CDR3 DNA, CDR3 protein. The D gene is left open where the match is weak. Clone sizes are given selectively: once, few, many, or a class where the clone is expanded.

d_call: TRBD2; clone_size: .; j_call: TRBJ2-1; v_call: TRBV7-6; cdr3_nt: TGTGCCAGCAGCTTAGGGACTAGCGGGGTGAATGAGCAGTTCTTC; cdr3_aa: CASSLGTSGVNEQFF
d_call: .; clone_size: .; j_call: TRBJ2-1; v_call: TRBV7-2; cdr3_nt: TGTGCCAGCAGCCGTTACGGGACGGTGGGGAATGAGCAGTTCTTC; cdr3_aa: CASSRYGTVGNEQFF
d_call: .; clone_size: .; j_call: TRBJ1-2; v_call: TRBV28; cdr3_nt: TGTGCCAGGATGGAGGACGGAACTAACTATGGCTACACCTTC; cdr3_aa: CARMEDGTNYGYTF
d_call: .; clone_size: .; j_call: TRBJ1-2; v_call: TRBV7-3; cdr3_nt: TGTGCCAGCAGCCTCGACTCCTATGGCTACACCTTC; cdr3_aa: CASSLDSYGYTF
d_call: TRBD1; clone_size: once; j_call: TRBJ1-2; v_call: TRBV4-1; cdr3_nt: TGCGCCAGCAGCCAACCGGGACAGCCTAACTATGGCTACACCTTC; cdr3_aa: CASSQPGQPNYGYTF
d_call: .; clone_size: .; j_call: TRBJ1-2; v_call: TRBV28; cdr3_nt: TGTGCCAGCAGTTCAGCGCCCGGGTTGAAGGGCTACACCTTC; cdr3_aa: CASSSAPGLKGYTF
d_call: TRBD2; clone_size: .; j_call: TRBJ2-3; v_call: TRBV27; cdr3_nt: TGTGCCAGCGGGCCCCTAGCAAGCGGGAGAGGAACAGATACGCAGTATTTT; cdr3_aa: CASGPLASGRGTDTQYF
d_call: TRBD2; clone_size: .; j_call: TRBJ2-1; v_call: TRBV5-1; cdr3_nt: TGCGCCAGCAGCTTGGGACTAGCTTGGGATGAGCAGTTCTTC; cdr3_aa: CASSLGLAWDEQFF
d_call: .; clone_size: few; j_call: TRBJ1-5; v_call: TRBV23-1; cdr3_nt: TGCGCCAGCAGTCAATCGAAGCGTTCTAGGCATTTT; cdr3_aa: CASSQSKRSRHF
d_call: TRBD1; clone_size: .; j_call: TRBJ2-7; v_call: TRBV9; cdr3_nt: TGTGCCAGCAGCACAGCCGGGACAGGGGGCTACGAGCAGTACTTC; cdr3_aa: CASSTAGTGGYEQYF
d_call: .; clone_size: once; j_call: TRBJ1-2; v_call: TRBV28; cdr3_nt: TGTGCCACCATGGGCTATGGCTACACCTTC; cdr3_aa: CATMGYGYTF
d_call: .; clone_size: .; j_call: TRBJ1-3; v_call: TRBV7-8; cdr3_nt: TGTGCCAGCAGCTTAGCGCAGAGCTCTGGAAACACCATATATTTT; cdr3_aa: CASSLAQSSGNTIYF
d_call: TRBD2; clone_size: .; j_call: TRBJ2-3; v_call: TRBV6-4; cdr3_nt: TGTGCCAGCAGCCCTCAAGGACTAGCGGGGGCTAGCACAGATACGCAGTATTTT; cdr3_aa: CASSPQGLAGASTDTQYF
d_call: .; clone_size: .; j_call: TRBJ1-2; v_call: TRBV7-3; cdr3_nt: TGTGCCAGCAGCTCCGATTCGGCAGCCCCTCCGGGGTATGGCTACACCTTC; cdr3_aa: CASSSDSAAPPGYGYTF
d_call: .; clone_size: .; j_call: TRBJ2-3; v_call: TRBV28; cdr3_nt: TGTGCCAGCAGTTTACCAGGGCGGACAGATACGCAGTATTTT; cdr3_aa: CASSLPGRTDTQYF
d_call: .; clone_size: .; j_call: TRBJ2-7; v_call: TRBV9; cdr3_nt: TGTGCCAGCAGCCGAGTAGGAAGCTCCTACGAGCAGTACTTC; cdr3_aa: CASSRVGSSYEQYF
d_call: TRBD2; clone_size: .; j_call: TRBJ2-1; v_call: TRBV18; cdr3_nt: TGTGCCAGCTCACTCCTAGCGGGAGTTGAGAATGAGCAGTTCTTC; cdr3_aa: CASSLLAGVENEQFF
d_call: TRBD1; clone_size: .; j_call: TRBJ2-7; v_call: TRBV6-1; cdr3_nt: TGTGCCAGCAGTCGTGGACAGGCTAGCTCCTACGAGCAGTACTTC; cdr3_aa: CASSRGQASSYEQYF
d_call: TRBD1; clone_size: .; j_call: TRBJ2-3; v_call: TRBV19; cdr3_nt: TGTGCCAGTAGCCGGGACAGGGGGGGGACAGATACGCAGTATTTT; cdr3_aa: CASSRDRGGTDTQYF
d_call: .; clone_size: .; j_call: TRBJ1-3; v_call: TRBV13; cdr3_nt: TGTGCCAGCAGCTCCAAGGGGGGCCCCTCTGGAAACACCATATATTTT; cdr3_aa: CASSSKGGPSGNTIYF
d_call: TRBD1; clone_size: .; j_call: TRBJ1-1; v_call: TRBV9; cdr3_nt: TGTGCCAGCAGCCCCGGGGACAGGTTGAACACTGAAGCTTTCTTT; cdr3_aa: CASSPGDRLNTEAFF
d_call: .; clone_size: once; j_call: TRBJ1-1; v_call: TRBV5-1; cdr3_nt: TGCGCCAGCAGCTTGCTAAACAGAGGGACTGAAGCTTTCTTT; cdr3_aa: CASSLLNRGTEAFF